A single sample gave rise to the 9 T cell receptor beta chains below, sequenced in a study of OX40 agonist ivuxolimab in advanced cancers. The data were produced by immunoSEQ multiplex PCR, yet TCRdb's version contains in-frame clones alone and is incomplete. The sample contains 55,000 to 70,000 clones, roughly 80% of which appear only once. The input for sequencing was CD4+ or CD8+ T cells sorted from blood, taken in a trial of the OX40 agonist ivuxolimab. The origin of the receptors is an adult with an advanced solid tumor such as melanoma, head and neck, liver or kidney cancer.

The chain joins TRBV5-4 to TRBJ1-1; D ambiguous. V shed 0 bases and J shed 5 bases, with 14 bases lying between them. This CDR3 contains 15 residues. The germline V gene has CDR1 SGHNT and CDR2 YYREEE (reference sequence). The DNA of the CDR3 is TGTGCCAGCAGCTTGGATGTTTCGAGGGTGACTGAAGCTTTCTTT. It specifies CASSLDVSRVTEAFF.

This chain uses TRBV6-4 with TRBJ1-2, with 9 bases fitting TRBD1. The germline V gene has CDR1 MRHNA and CDR2 SNTAGT. This CDR3 has 14 amino acids. V lost 4 bases, J lost 2 bases, and 2 bases stayed unmatched. The CDR3 is CASSGGQGNYGYTF. The CDR3 DNA reads TGTGCCAGCAGTGGCGGACAGGGGAACTATGGCTACACCTTC.

The chain joins TRBV4-1 to TRBJ2-5; D possibly corresponds to TRBD2 (6 bases). V lost 3 bases and J lost 2, with 16 bases in between. Germline lookup yields CDR1 MGHRA and CDR2 YSYEKL. CDR3 length: 16 amino acids. CDR3 nucleotides: TGCGCCAGCAGCCAGGGGGGACTGAACCGGCAAGAGACCCAGTACTTC. Its protein product is CASSQGGLNRQETQYF.

The CDR3 loop reads CASSLGTGENSPLHF. The CDR3 DNA sequence: TGTGCCAGCAGCTTGGGGACAGGGGAGAATTCACCCCTCCACTTT. The chain couples TRBV5-4 to TRBJ1-6; 9 nucleotides match TRBD1. The junction had 2 bases not matched to a gene; V was cut back by 0 bases and J by 7 bases. Germline V lookup: CDR1 SGHNT, CDR2 YYREEE (reference sequence). The CDR3 sequence is 15 residues long. Complete variable domain (other parts from reference TRBV5-4 and TRBJ1-6): ETGVTQSPTHLIKTRGQQVTLRCSSQSGHNTVSWYQQALGQGPQFIFQYYREEENGRGNFPPRFSGLQFPNYSSELNVNALELDDSALYLCASSLGTGENSPLHFGNGTRLTVT.

The chain employs TRBV4-2 and TRBJ1-1; D is uncertain. The CDR3 sequence is 18 residues long. Trimming took off 0 bases at V and 11 bases at J, with 28 bases between the two ends. Germline V CDR1 and CDR2: LGHNA, YNFKEQ. The chain's CDR3 is CASSQDPAVGQAAMSAFF. CDR3 nucleotide sequence: TGTGCCAGCAGCCAAGATCCGGCGGTAGGGCAGGCGGCCATGAGTGCTTTCTTT.

This clone was found once. The chain combines TRBV4-3 with TRBJ2-3; D not resolved. Germline CDR1 LGHNA, CDR2 YSLEER. This CDR3 comprises 13 residues. Trimming took 0 bases from V and 3 from J, leaving 4 bases between them. The CDR3 nucleotides are TGCGCCAGCAGCCAAGAGCGGACAGATACGCAGTATTTT. The encoded protein is CASSQERTDTQYF.

The genes are TRBV7-9 and TRBJ1-2; unclear D gene. The CDR3 length is 16 residues. Germline assignment: CDR1 SEHNR and CDR2 FQNEAQ (reference sequence). Trimming pared 4 bases from V and 3 bases from J, leaving 18 bases between. The CDR3 sequence is CASSSWAVRTYYGYTF. CDR3 nucleotide sequence: TGTGCCAGCAGCTCTTGGGCAGTGAGAACTTACTATGGCTACACCTTC. The full variable domain, rest sourced from reference TRBV7-9 and TRBJ1-2, is DTGVSQNPRHKITKRGQNVTFRCDPISEHNRLYWYRQTLGQGPEFLTYFQNEAQLEKSRLLSDRFSAERPKGSFSTLEIQRTEQGDSAMYLCASSSWAVRTYYGYTFGSGTRLTVV.

The rearrangement links TRBV6-6 to TRBJ2-5; D assignment may be TRBD1 or TRBD2 (5 bases each). This CDR3 is 14 amino acids long. V was trimmed by 4 bases and J by 5 bases, leaving 14 bases between them. CDR1 is MNHNY and CDR2 is SVGAGI in the germline V gene (reference sequence). The CDR3 loop is CASSSDGAGETQYF. The CDR3, as DNA: TGTGCCAGCAGTTCGGACGGGGCCGGGGAGACCCAGTACTTC.

The chain has TRBV2 and TRBJ2-2, with D tentatively TRBD2 (6 bases). This CDR3 has 16 residues. Trimming stripped 1 base from V and 1 base from J, with 10 bases between. Germline-derived CDR1 and CDR2 are SNHLY and FYNNEI. In DNA form, the CDR3 reads TGTGCCAGCAGTGAAGGAGGACTACAGAACACCGGGGAGCTGTTTTTT. Translated: CASSEGGLQNTGELFF.